Following are 7 T cell receptor beta chains from one sample sequenced in a study of T cell repertoires in cytomegalovirus infection (dated by TCRdb to between 2019 and 2020). The listed sequencing device is Illumina HiSeq 1500. Clones were called with MiXCR by TCRdb after fastp trimmed the public reads at Q25, and only in-frame beta chains were retained. Each record represents a unique CDR3 protein, reported with the most common genes and DNA among its rows. The sample table holds about 230,000 distinct CDR3 sequences, of which about 20% were seen once. The ten largest clones take up 18% of the sample. Sequences were obtained from CD8+ T cells from PBMCs. The receptors were gathered from a human donor in good health (CMV status not recorded). Some clones in this sample may be carry-over from other donors' samples.

This clonotype was observed many times. V usage is TRBV6-2 or TRBV6-3 and J usage is TRBJ1-5, with TRBD1 as a possible D gene (5 bases). This CDR3 region has 14 residues. Trimming cost V 2 bases and J 5 bases, with 10 bases left between them. Per the germline V gene, CDR1 is MNHEY and CDR2 is SVGEGT. The CDR3 protein is CASSYRGGYQPQHF. CDR3 DNA sequence: TGTGCCAGCAGTTACCGGGGCGGCTATCAGCCCCAGCATTTT.

This clonotype was observed a few times. The chain couples TRBV28 to TRBJ2-7; 10 bases map to TRBD2. The CDR3 consists of 19 residues. J lost 1 base, V lost 5 bases, and 17 bases had no gene match. CDR1 is MDHEN, CDR2 SYDVKM, per germline. The CDR3 region has the DNA TGTGCCAGCAGTCTCCAAAGAATAGCGGGGGGCCAAGGGTCCTACGAGCAGTACTTC. It specifies CASSLQRIAGGQGSYEQYF.

The chain carries TRBV7-2 and TRBJ2-1; 9 bases line up with TRBD1. Germline V gene data show CDR1 as SGHTA and CDR2 as FQGNSA. This CDR3 is 14 amino acids long. The V and J ends lost 5 bases and 3 bases, in that order; junction bases with no gene match: 2. The CDR3 loop reads CASSGTGNYNEQFF. The CDR3 DNA is TGTGCCAGCAGCGGGACAGGGAACTACAATGAGCAGTTCTTC. Together with reference TRBV7-2 and TRBJ2-1, the CDR3 gives the full variable domain: GAGVSQSPSNKVTEKGKDVELRCDPISGHTALYWYRQSLGQGLEFLIYFQGNSAPDKSGLPSDRFSAERTGGSVSTLTIQRTQQEDSAVYLCASSGTGNYNEQFFGPGTRLTVL.

The chain is built from TRBV2 and TRBJ2-5; 11 nucleotides align to TRBD2. This CDR3 has 17 residues. Germline V lookup: CDR1 SNHLY, CDR2 FYNNEI. Trimming took 5 bases from V and 0 from J; bases not matched to a gene: 8. The CDR3 protein is CASSKGLAERYQETQYF. The CDR3 nucleotides are TGTGCCAGCAGTAAGGGACTAGCGGAGAGGTACCAAGAGACCCAGTACTTC.

This clonotype showed up many times. V is TRBV11-3 and J is TRBJ2-3; the D gene is possibly TRBD1 (6 bases). The germline gives CDR1 SGHNT, CDR2 YENEEA. V shed 4 bases and J shed 2 bases, with 13 bases lying between them. The CDR3 is 15 residues long. CDR3 coding DNA: TGTGCCAGCAGCTCGTGGGGGCCTTTCACAGATACGCAGTATTTT. Amino acid sequence: CASSSWGPFTDTQYF.

V and J are TRBV20-1 and TRBJ1-1, with no clear D. V gave up 0 bases and J gave up 1 base, with 12 bases separating them. Germline CDR1 and CDR2: DFQATT and SNEGSKA (reference sequence). CDR3 length equals 15 residues. The CDR3 region has the DNA TGCAGTGCTAGAGATAGAGGCCAGGCGAACACTGAAGCTTTCTTT. This gives the protein CSARDRGQANTEAFF.

The rearrangement joins TRBV12-3 or TRBV12-4 to TRBJ2-3, with D possibly matching TRBD2 (7 bases). The CDR3 is 15 residues long. V lost 6 bases and J lost 3, with 16 bases in between. The CDR3 loop is CASSPEGGGTDTQYF. Written as DNA, the CDR3 is TGTGCCAGCAGCCCTGAGGGGGGGGGTACAGATACGCAGTATTTT.